This TCR beta chain was captured by sequencing in a study of blood T cells in healthy people across ages. Study in general: Template switching caught about one barcoded beta molecule for each two T cells. Study results and caveats: Roughly linear declines in TCR beta diversity per million T cells occurred with age.

The CDR3 is made up of 15 amino acids. Germline V gives CDR1 LGHNA, CDR2 YSLEER. The V gene end was trimmed by 3 bases and the J gene end by 3 bases; junction bases not matched to a gene: 1. Total RNA was isolated from each sample in quantities of at least 6 micrograms. This clonotype was counted a few times. Its antigen is still unknown. The use of a sample-barcoded 5' primer and a J-beta primer mix characterized a second PCR of 7 to 11 cycles. From the 5' RACE reads, TCRdb called clonotypes with MiXCR, one entry per CDR3 protein. The sample lists 1.5 million to 2 million distinct CDR3 sequences, approximately 28% occurring once.

The chain couples TRBV4-3 to TRBJ2-5; 13 nucleotides line up with TRBD2. Sequenced input: blood. The origin of this receptor is a woman aged 25 to 39 in good health. The DNA of the CDR3 is TGCGCCAGCAGCCATGGACTAGCGGGGGAAGAGACCCAGTACTTC. As protein: CASSHGLAGEETQYF.